This paragraph covers one TCR beta chain sequence. Trimming stripped 6 bases from V and 2 bases from J, with 10 bases between. Germline V gene sequence: CDR1 SGHAT, CDR2 FQNNGV. The CDR3 is 13 amino acids. RNA, at about 0.5 to 1 ug, was reverse transcribed with random hexamers. The TCR beta CDR3 was amplified by immunoSEQ multiplex PCR across 54 Vbeta, 13 Jbeta. TCRdb reanalysed the immunoSEQ multiplex PCR reads using MiXCR and keeps one entry per CDR3 protein. The sample records around 62,000 distinct CDR3 sequences, over 85% being singletons. This record belongs to a study of CD8 T cells in Susac syndrome. Negative magnetic isolation gave CD8+ and CD4+ cells; FACS enriched CD8+ TEMRA.

This TCR derives from a human donor in good health. Sequenced sample: CD8+ T cells from PBMCs. The rearrangement links TRBV11-2 to TRBJ1-1; D is possibly TRBD1 (5 bases). The CDR3 sequence: CASRITGNTEAFF. DNA of the CDR3: TGTGCCAGCAGAATTACAGGAAACACTGAAGCTTTCTTT.